Listed below are T cell receptor beta chains from one sample, sequenced in a study of blood T cell repertoires in COVID-19. Produced via immunoSEQ multiplex PCR; TCRdb's table is partial and in-frame only. This sample has about 310,000 clones, with roughly 84% found just once. Sequenced: peripheral blood. The origin of the receptors is a man aged 45-60 years with active or convalescent COVID-19. CDR3s include the opening cysteine and the closing phenylalanine or tryptophan. A D gene is named only where the DNA matches it firmly. Clone sizes are given selectively: once, few, many, or a class where the clone is expanded.

>TRBJ1-5|TRBV5-5|-|TRBD1
CASSPTTGVFNNQPQHF
TGTGCCAGCAGCCCGACGACAGGGGTATTCAACAATCAGCCCCAGCATTTT
>TRBJ2-7|TRBV6-5|-|-
CATTQGNEQYF
TGTGCCACGACGCAGGGAAACGAGCAGTACTTC
>TRBJ2-1|TRBV9|-|-
CASSQSDKWSYNEQFF
TGTGCCAGCAGCCAATCGGACAAGTGGTCCTACAATGAGCAGTTCTTC
>TRBJ2-7|TRBV12-3/TRBV12-4|-|-
CASSFGLGGEQYF
TGTGCCAGCAGTTTCGGACTCGGAGGAGAGCAGTACTTC
>TRBJ1-1|TRBV6-5|-|-
CASSYDGDTEAFF
TGTGCCAGCAGTTACGACGGGGACACTGAAGCTTTCTTT
>TRBJ2-5|TRBV10-2|-|TRBD2
CASSDLRGAGETQYF
TGCGCCAGCAGTGACTTGAGGGGAGCGGGGGAGACCCAGTACTTC
>TRBJ2-3|TRBV4-2|few|-
CASSPPGTDTQYF
TGTGCCAGCAGCCCCCCTGGCACAGATACGCAGTATTTT
>TRBJ2-3|TRBV6-6|-|-
CASRPLRGPSTDTQYF
TGTGCCAGCAGGCCCCTCAGGGGCCCAAGCACAGATACGCAGTATTTT
>TRBJ2-7|TRBV28|-|-
CASSFEGKVSEQYF
TGTGCCAGCAGTTTTGAGGGAAAGGTCAGCGAGCAGTACTTC
>TRBJ2-7|TRBV19|few|TRBD1
CASSLGQSYEQYF
TGTGCCAGTAGCTTGGGACAGAGCTACGAGCAGTACTTC
>TRBJ2-7|TRBV27|once|-
CASSLESPSGLASSYEQYF
TGTGCCAGCAGTTTAGAATCCCCCTCGGGACTGGCGAGCTCCTACGAGCAGTACTTC
>TRBJ2-7|TRBV7-2|-|TRBD1
CASGQGKMYEQYF
TGTGCCAGCGGACAGGGGAAAATGTACGAGCAGTACTTC
>TRBJ2-7|TRBV3-1/TRBV3-2|few|TRBD2
CASSLRIAGEGYEQYF
TGTGCCAGCAGCCTCCGGATAGCGGGGGAGGGGTACGAGCAGTACTTC
>TRBJ1-1|TRBV7-9|-|-
CASSSDAGTEAFF
TGTGCCAGCAGCTCCGACGCGGGGACTGAAGCTTTCTTT
>TRBJ1-1|TRBV11-2|-|-
CASSPPVLEHEAFF
TGTGCCAGCAGCCCCCCCGTGTTGGAGCATGAAGCTTTCTTT
>TRBJ1-1|TRBV5-1|-|-
CASSLEHANTEAFF
TGCGCCAGCAGCTTGGAACATGCGAACACTGAAGCTTTCTTT
>TRBJ2-1|TRBV5-1|-|TRBD1
CASSVPGTGINEQFF
TGCGCCAGCAGCGTACCCGGGACAGGGATTAATGAGCAGTTCTTC
>TRBJ1-2|TRBV28|-|-
CASSPNSQGVYGYTF
TGTGCCAGCAGTCCCAACTCACAGGGCGTCTATGGCTACACCTTC
>TRBJ1-6|TRBV28|-|-
CASSPYRVLSSYNSPLHF
TGTGCCAGCAGTCCCTACAGGGTCCTTAGCTCCTATAATTCACCCCTCCACTTT
>TRBJ2-6|TRBV5-1|once|-
CAISQTARSGANVLTF
TGCGCCATTTCTCAGACAGCTCGCTCTGGGGCCAACGTCCTGACTTTC
>TRBJ1-1|TRBV10-2|-|-
CASLQGVGTEAFF
TGCGCCAGCCTACAGGGTGTTGGCACTGAAGCTTTCTTT
>TRBJ1-4|TRBV10-3|-|TRBD1
CAISDEQGSNEKLFF
TGTGCCATCAGTGACGAACAGGGGTCTAATGAAAAACTGTTTTTT
>TRBJ1-5|TRBV30|-|TRBD1
CAWSVTGGNQPQHF
TGTGCCTGGAGTGTGACAGGGGGCAATCAGCCCCAGCATTTT
>TRBJ2-2|TRBV2|-|TRBD2
CASSEREATGELFF
TGTGCCAGCAGCGAGCGGGAGGCCACCGGGGAGCTGTTTTTT
>TRBJ1-6|TRBV5-1|-|TRBD1
CASSLGSGTGHSPLHF
TGCGCCAGCAGCCTCGGCTCCGGGACAGGTCATTCACCCCTCCACTTT
>TRBJ1-2|TRBV30|-|-
CASGTDSFNYGYTF
TGTGCCTCCGGGACTGATTCCTTTAACTATGGCTACACCTTT
>TRBJ2-7|TRBV6-5|-|-
CASSRDLQYEQYF
TGTGCCAGCAGCCGGGACTTACAATACGAGCAGTACTTC
>TRBJ1-4|TRBV7-6|-|-
CASSLGGVGTNEKLFF
TGTGCCAGCAGCTTAGGGGGGGTAGGAACTAATGAAAAACTGTTTTTT
>TRBJ1-1|TRBV6-5|-|-
CASSIRQNTEAFF
TGTGCCAGCAGTATTCGACAGAACACTGAAGCTTTCTTT
>TRBJ1-1|TRBV10-3|-|TRBD1
CAMGDRMNTEAFF
TGTGCCATGGGGGACAGAATGAACACTGAAGCTTTCTTT
>TRBJ2-5|TRBV30|-|TRBD2
CAWSVGSGGETQYF
TGTGCCTGGAGTGTTGGGAGCGGGGGTGAGACCCAGTACTTC
>TRBJ1-3|TRBV20-1|-|-
CSASTVHSSGNTIYF
TGCAGTGCTAGTACAGTCCACAGCTCTGGAAACACCATATATTTT
>TRBJ2-3|TRBV19|-|-
CASSRFSSTDTQYF
TGTGCCAGTAGTCGGTTCTCTTCCACAGATACGCAGTATTTT
>TRBJ2-5|TRBV18|-|-
CASSLASGAETQYF
TGTGCCAGCTCACTCGCCTCAGGGGCCGAGACCCAGTACTTC
>TRBJ1-4|TRBV5-1|-|-
CASSLAEGRGEKLFF
TGCGCCAGCAGCTTGGCCGAGGGGCGGGGTGAAAAACTGTTTTTT
>TRBJ1-5|TRBV19|few|TRBD1
CASSNPLRRTGAINQPQHF
TGTGCCAGTAGTAATCCCCTTCGACGGACAGGGGCTATCAATCAGCCCCAGCATTTT
>TRBJ1-3|TRBV5-1|-|-
CASRVSGTGNTIYF
TGCGCCAGCAGGGTGTCAGGGACTGGAAACACCATATATTTT
>TRBJ2-4|TRBV6-2/TRBV6-3|-|TRBD2
CASSPRDYTQYF
TGTGCCAGCAGTCCGCGGGACTACACTCAGTACTTC
>TRBJ1-3|TRBV3-1/TRBV3-2|-|-
CASGSGSGNTIYF
TGTGCCAGCGGAAGCGGCTCTGGAAACACCATATATTTT
>TRBJ2-2|TRBV30|-|-
CAWAYRDTGELFF
TGTGCCTGGGCCTACAGAGACACCGGGGAGCTGTTTTTT
>TRBJ2-3|TRBV18|-|-
CASSPRQNTDTQYF
TGTGCCAGCTCACCAAGACAGAACACAGATACGCAGTATTTT